The entry below describes one T cell receptor (beta chain). What it binds is not known. Trimming took 0 bases from V and 6 from J, leaving 14 bases between them. Germline V gene lookup returns CDR1 SGDLS and CDR2 YYNGEE. The CDR3 is 15 amino acids. It was with a sample-barcoded 5' primer and a J-beta primer mix that a second PCR of about 6 to 12 cycles was run. Each cDNA molecule received a tag from a template-switch adaptor that had 12 random nucleotides. TCRdb reanalysed the 5' RACE reads using MiXCR and keeps one entry per CDR3 protein. The data show approximately 1.5 million distinct CDR3 sequences, about 35% seen once. The data were obtained in a study of blood T cells in healthy people across ages. General study points: Both higher diversity and more naive CD4+ cells marked long-lived donors when set against aged donors.

Donor samples were obtained from healthy Caucasian individuals from Russia, aged 6 to 90. This rearrangement joins TRBV9 to TRBJ2-3, with D possibly matching TRBD2 (7 bases). This receptor was obtained from a woman aged 25 to 45 in good health. The sample was blood. CDR3 coding DNA: TGTGCCAGCAGCGTAGAGGGGGGGATGTTGGATACGCAGTATTTT. Residues: CASSVEGGMLDTQYF.